Shown below are 5 T cell receptor beta chains from a single sample sequenced in a study of T cell responses to AZD1222 COVID-19 vaccine (dated by TCRdb to the early 2020s). This specimen's time point label, interpreted: about 28 days (+/-7) after the second vaccine dose. Library generation was performed with the immunoSEQ multiplex PCR assay. TCRdb retrieved this table from immuneACCESS and kept in-frame rearrangements only. Not all clones are present; in checked studies, unresolved V genes account for under half, and no reason is known for the remainder. This sample has approximately 150,000 clones in its table, and approximately 92% of those were observed once. About 1.9% of the sample is in the top ten clones. Sequencing used peripheral blood, obtained 28 days after the second AZD1222 dose. Receptor source: an adult who received the AZD1222 COVID-19 vaccine.

There are a few counts of this clone. V and J are TRBV6-5 and TRBJ1-4, with a tentative D call TRBD1 (5 bases). There are 15 residues in the CDR3. Trimming took off 6 bases at V and 0 bases at J, with 11 bases between the two ends. CDR1 is MNHEY, CDR2 SVGAGI, per germline. CDR3 sequence: CASRTGPATNEKLFF. The CDR3 bases are TGTGCCAGCAGAACAGGCCCTGCAACTAATGAAAAACTGTTTTTT.

V usage is TRBV6-5 and J usage is TRBJ1-3, with no clear D. V was trimmed by 4 bases and J by 2 bases, leaving 6 bases between them. This CDR3 region has 13 residues. Germline V gene sequence: CDR1 MNHEY, CDR2 SVGAGI. The chain's CDR3 is CASSLGAGNTIYF. The DNA for the CDR3 is TGTGCCAGCAGTTTAGGAGCTGGAAACACCATATATTTT.

V and J are TRBV11-2 and TRBJ2-7; 7 bases map to TRBD1. This CDR3 has 15 amino acids. Per the germline V gene, CDR1 is SGHAT and CDR2 is FQNNGV. V gave up 5 bases and J gave up 4 bases; unmatched junction bases: 11. Here the CDR3 DNA reads TGTGCCAGCAGCACCCGAGGGGGCCGAGGGTACGAGCAGTACTTC. Translating gives CASSTRGGRGYEQYF. Combining the CDR3 with reference TRBV11-2 and TRBJ2-7 gives the whole variable domain EAGVAQSPRYKIIEKRQSVAFWCNPISGHATLYWYQQILGQGPKLLIQFQNNGVVDDSQLPKDRFSAERLKGVDSTLKIQPAKLEDSAVYLCASSTRGGRGYEQYFGPGTRLTVT.

The J gene is TRBJ2-1, the V gene TRBV12-3 or TRBV12-4; D might be TRBD1 or TRBD2, each matching 6 bases. This CDR3 has 13 amino acids. Trimming removed 5 bases at V and 4 bases at J, with 9 bases between. The CDR3 reads CASSRGTYNEQFF. The CDR3 coding sequence is TGTGCCAGCAGTCGCGGGACATACAATGAGCAGTTCTTC.

The gene calls are TRBV12-3 or TRBV12-4 and TRBJ1-2; D unresolved. V lost 3 bases and J lost 4, with 9 bases in between. There are 13 residues in the CDR3. The CDR3 nucleotides are TGTGCCAGCAGTTTTACAGCAGCCTATGGCTACACCTTC. This gives the protein CASSFTAAYGYTF.